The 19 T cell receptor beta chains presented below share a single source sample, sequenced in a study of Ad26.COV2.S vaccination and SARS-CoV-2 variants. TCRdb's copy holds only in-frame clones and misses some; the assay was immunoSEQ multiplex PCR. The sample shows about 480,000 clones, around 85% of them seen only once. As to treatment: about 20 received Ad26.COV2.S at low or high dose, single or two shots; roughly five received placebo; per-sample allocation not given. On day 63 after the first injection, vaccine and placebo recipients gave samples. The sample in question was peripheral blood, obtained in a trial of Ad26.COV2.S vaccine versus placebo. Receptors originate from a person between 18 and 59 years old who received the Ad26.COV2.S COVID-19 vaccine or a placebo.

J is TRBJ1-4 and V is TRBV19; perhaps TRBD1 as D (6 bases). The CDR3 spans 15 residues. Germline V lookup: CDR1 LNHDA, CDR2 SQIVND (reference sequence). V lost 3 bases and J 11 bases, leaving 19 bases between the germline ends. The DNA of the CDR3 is TGTGCCAGTAGTATTCGTCAGGGGTTGGAAACTAAACTGTTTTTT. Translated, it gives CASSIRQGLETKLFF.

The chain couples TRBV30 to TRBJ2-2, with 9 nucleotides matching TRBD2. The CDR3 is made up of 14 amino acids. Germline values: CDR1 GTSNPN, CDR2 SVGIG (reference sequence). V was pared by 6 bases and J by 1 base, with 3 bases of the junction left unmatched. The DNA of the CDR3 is TGTGCCTGCAAACTAGCGGGGAACACCGGGGAGCTGTTTTTT. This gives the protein CACKLAGNTGELFF.

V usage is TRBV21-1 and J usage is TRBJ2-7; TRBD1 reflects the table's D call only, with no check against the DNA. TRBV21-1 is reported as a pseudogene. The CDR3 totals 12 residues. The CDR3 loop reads CASSTPIHEQYF. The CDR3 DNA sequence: TGTGCCAGCAGCACCCCAATCCACGAGCAGTACTTC.

The CDR3: CASRRTIASETQYF. The CDR3 nucleotides read TGCGCCAGCAGGAGGACTATAGCCTCGGAGACCCAGTACTTC. The chain carries TRBV5-1 and TRBJ2-5, with a weak D call TRBD2 (6 bases). CDR1 SGHRS and CDR2 YFSETQ come from the germline V gene. The CDR3 extends over 14 amino acids. V dropped 5 bases and J dropped 5 bases, with 16 bases sitting between them.

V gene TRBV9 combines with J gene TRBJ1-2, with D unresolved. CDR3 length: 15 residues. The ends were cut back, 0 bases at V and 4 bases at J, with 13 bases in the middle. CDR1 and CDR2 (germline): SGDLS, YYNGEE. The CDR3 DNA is TGTGCCAGCAGCGTAGGGGCTGGCTTCGGCTATGGCTACACCTTC. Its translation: CASSVGAGFGYGYTF. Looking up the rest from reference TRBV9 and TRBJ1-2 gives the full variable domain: DSGVTQTPKHLITATGQRVTLRCSPRSGDLSVYWYQQSLDQGLQFLIQYYNGEERAKGNILERFSAQQFPDLHSELNLSSLELGDSALYFCASSVGAGFGYGYTFGSGTRLTVV.

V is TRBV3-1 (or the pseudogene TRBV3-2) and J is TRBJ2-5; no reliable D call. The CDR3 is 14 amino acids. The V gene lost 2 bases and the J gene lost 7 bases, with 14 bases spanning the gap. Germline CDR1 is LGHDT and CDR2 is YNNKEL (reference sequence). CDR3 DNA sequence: TGTGCCAGCAGCCAAAGCTCCGCCCGAGGGACCCAGTACTTC. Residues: CASSQSSARGTQYF.

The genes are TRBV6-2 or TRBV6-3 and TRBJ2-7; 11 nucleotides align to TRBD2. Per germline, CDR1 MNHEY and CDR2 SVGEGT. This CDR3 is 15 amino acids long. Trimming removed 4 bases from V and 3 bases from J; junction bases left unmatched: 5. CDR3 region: CASSSLAGGNYEQYF. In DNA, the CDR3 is TGTGCCAGCAGTTCCCTAGCGGGAGGAAACTACGAGCAGTACTTC.

The CDR3 DNA reads as TGTGCCAGCAGCGTAGGAGGGGCCAACCCCTACGAGCAGTACTTC. This sequence encodes CASSVGGANPYEQYF. The V gene is TRBV9, the J gene TRBJ2-7; D is perhaps TRBD1 or TRBD2 (5 bases each). The V end was cut by 0 bases, the J end by 2 bases, with 12 bases between. This CDR3 is 15 amino acids long. CDR1 SGDLS and CDR2 YYNGEE come from the germline V gene.

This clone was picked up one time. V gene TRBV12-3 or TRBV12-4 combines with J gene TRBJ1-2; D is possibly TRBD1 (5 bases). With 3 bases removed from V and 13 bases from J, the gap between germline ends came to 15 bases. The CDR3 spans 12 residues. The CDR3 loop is CASSFVGVGGTF. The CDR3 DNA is TGTGCCAGCAGTTTCGTAGGGGTCGGGGGCACCTTC.

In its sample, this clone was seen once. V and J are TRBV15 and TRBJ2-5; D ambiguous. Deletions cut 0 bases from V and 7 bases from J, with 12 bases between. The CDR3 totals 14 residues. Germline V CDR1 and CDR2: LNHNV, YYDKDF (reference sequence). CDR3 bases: TGTGCCACCAGCAGAGATGGAACTATTGGGACCCAGTACTTC. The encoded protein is CATSRDGTIGTQYF.

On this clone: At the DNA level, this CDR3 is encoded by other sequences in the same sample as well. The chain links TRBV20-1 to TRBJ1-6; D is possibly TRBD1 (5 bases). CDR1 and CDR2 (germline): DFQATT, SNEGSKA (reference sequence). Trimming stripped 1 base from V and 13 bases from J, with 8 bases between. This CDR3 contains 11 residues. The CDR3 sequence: CSARGGSPLHF. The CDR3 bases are TGCAGTGCTAGAGGGGGCTCTCCCCTCCACTTT.

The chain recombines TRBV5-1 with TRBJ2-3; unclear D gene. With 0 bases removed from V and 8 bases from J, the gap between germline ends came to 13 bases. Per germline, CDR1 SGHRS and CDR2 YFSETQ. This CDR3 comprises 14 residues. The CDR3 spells CASSLVASSGTQYF. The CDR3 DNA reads TGCGCCAGCAGCTTGGTGGCTTCCTCGGGTACGCAGTATTTT. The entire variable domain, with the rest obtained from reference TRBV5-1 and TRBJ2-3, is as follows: KAGVTQTPRYLIKTRGQQVTLSCSPISGHRSVSWYQQTPGQGLQFLFEYFSETQRNKGNFPGRFSGRQFSNSRSEMNVSTLELGDSALYLCASSLVASSGTQYFGPGTRLTVL.

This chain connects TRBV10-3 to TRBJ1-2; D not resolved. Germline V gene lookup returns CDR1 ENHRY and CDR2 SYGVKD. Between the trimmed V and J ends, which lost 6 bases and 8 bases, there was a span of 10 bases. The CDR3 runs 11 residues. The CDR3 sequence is CAIRGSGGYTF. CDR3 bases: TGTGCCATCAGGGGATCGGGGGGCTACACCTTC.

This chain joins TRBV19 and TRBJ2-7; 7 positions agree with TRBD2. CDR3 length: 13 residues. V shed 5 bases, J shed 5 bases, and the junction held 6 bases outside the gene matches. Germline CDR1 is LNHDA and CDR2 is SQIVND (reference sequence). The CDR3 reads CASSPLGRDEQYF. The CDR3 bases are TGTGCCAGTAGTCCCCTTGGGAGGGACGAGCAGTACTTC.

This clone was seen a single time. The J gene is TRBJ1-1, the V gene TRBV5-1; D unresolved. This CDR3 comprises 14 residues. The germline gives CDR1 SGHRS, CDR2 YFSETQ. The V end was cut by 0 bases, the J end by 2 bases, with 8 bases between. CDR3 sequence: CASSLANYNTEAFF. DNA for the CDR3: TGCGCCAGCAGCTTGGCCAATTATAACACTGAAGCTTTCTTT.

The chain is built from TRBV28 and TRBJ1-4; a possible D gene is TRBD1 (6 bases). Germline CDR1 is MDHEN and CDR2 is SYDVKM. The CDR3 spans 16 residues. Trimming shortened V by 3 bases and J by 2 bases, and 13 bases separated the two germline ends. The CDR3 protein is CASSFRPGVTNEKLFF. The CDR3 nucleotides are TGTGCCAGCAGTTTTCGCCCAGGGGTGACTAATGAAAAACTGTTTTTT.

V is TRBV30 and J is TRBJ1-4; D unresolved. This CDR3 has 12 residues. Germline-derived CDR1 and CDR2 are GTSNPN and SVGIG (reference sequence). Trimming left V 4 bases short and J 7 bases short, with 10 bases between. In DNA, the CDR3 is TGTGCCTGGACTCCCGGCGGTGAAAAACTGTTTTTT. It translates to CAWTPGGEKLFF.

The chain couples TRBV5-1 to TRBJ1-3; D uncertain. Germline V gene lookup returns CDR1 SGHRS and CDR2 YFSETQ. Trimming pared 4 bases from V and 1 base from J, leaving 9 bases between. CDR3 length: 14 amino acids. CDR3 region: CASSQEVSGNTIYF. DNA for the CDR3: TGCGCCAGCAGCCAAGAGGTATCTGGAAACACCATATATTTT.

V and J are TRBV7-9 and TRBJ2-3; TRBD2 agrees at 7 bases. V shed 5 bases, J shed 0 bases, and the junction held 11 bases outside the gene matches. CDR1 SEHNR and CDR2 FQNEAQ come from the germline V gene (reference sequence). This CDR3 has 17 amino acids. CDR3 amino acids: CASSPPGLQISTDTQYF. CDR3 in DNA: TGTGCCAGCAGCCCACCGGGACTACAAATTAGCACAGATACGCAGTATTTT.